The 28 T cell receptor beta chains reported below all come from one sample, sequenced in a study of T cells in localized non-small cell lung cancer. Using immunoSEQ multiplex PCR, the repertoire was profiled, and TCRdb retains in-frame clones only, with some absent. The table includes approximately 40,000 clones, approximately 86% detected once. Sequenced material: peripheral blood, taken before any cancer treatment. These receptors originate from a man aged 18 to 50 with stage I lung adenocarcinoma.

The chain joins TRBV5-1 to TRBJ1-1; no clear D gene. The V gene lost 3 bases and the J gene lost 8 bases, with 14 bases spanning the gap. The CDR3 sequence is 13 residues long. Germline V gives CDR1 SGHRS, CDR2 YFSETQ. The CDR3 region has the DNA TGCGCCAGCAGCTACCCCGGAGACCCCGAAGCTTTCTTT. This translates into CASSYPGDPEAFF.

V gene TRBV7-9 combines with J gene TRBJ2-3; D gene unclear. Germline values: CDR1 SEHNR, CDR2 FQNEAQ (reference sequence). With 4 bases removed from V and 4 bases from J, the gap between germline ends came to 9 bases. The CDR3 contains 13 residues. CDR3: CASSSAGADTQYF. CDR3 nucleotides: TGTGCCAGCAGCTCCGCTGGAGCAGATACGCAGTATTTT.

The V and J genes are TRBV15 and TRBJ1-1; D ambiguous. This CDR3 has 16 amino acids. Germline loops: CDR1 LNHNV, CDR2 YYDKDF (reference sequence). V lost 2 bases and J 0 bases, leaving 13 bases between the germline ends. The DNA of the CDR3 is TGTGCCACCAGCAGAAGCCTGCAGGCGATGAACACTGAAGCTTTCTTT. The encoded protein is CATSRSLQAMNTEAFF. Based on the CDR3 plus reference TRBV15 and TRBJ1-1, the full variable domain is DAMVIQNPRYQVTQFGKPVTLSCSQTLNHNVMYWYQQKSSQAPKLLFHYYDKDFNNEADTPDNFQSRRPNTSFCFLDIRSPGLGDTAMYLCATSRSLQAMNTEAFFGQGTRLTVV.

This sequence joins TRBV5-8 and TRBJ2-2; TRBD1 matches at 9 bases. Germline values: CDR1 SGHTS, CDR2 YDEGEE. The CDR3 is made up of 16 amino acids. The trim removed 1 base at V and 2 bases at J, leaving 3 bases unmatched. The CDR3 region is CASSLQDRGNTGELFF. Here the CDR3 DNA reads TGTGCCAGCAGCTTGCAGGACAGGGGAAACACCGGGGAGCTGTTTTTT.

Only one count was recorded for this clone. The genes are TRBV6-1 and TRBJ1-6; D not certain. There are 17 residues in the CDR3. Trimming cost V 0 bases and J 0 bases, with 9 bases left between them. Germline V gene data show CDR1 as MNHNS and CDR2 as SASEGT. DNA of the CDR3: TGTGCCAGCAGTGAAGCGGCGGAGAGCTCCTATAATTCACCCCTCCACTTT. Its translation: CASSEAAESSYNSPLHF.

The chain's CDR3 is CASSQELGPSYEQYF. The CDR3 region has the DNA TGCGCCAGCAGCCAAGAACTCGGGCCGTCCTACGAGCAGTACTTC. The genes are TRBV4-3 and TRBJ2-7; D remains ambiguous. The V and J ends lost 0 bases and 1 base respectively, with 10 bases between them. Germline-derived CDR1 and CDR2 are LGHNA and YSLEER. The CDR3 covers 15 residues.

The chain combines TRBV4-2 with TRBJ1-1; 10 nucleotides align to TRBD1. The CDR3 runs to 17 residues. Germline CDR1 LGHNA, CDR2 YNFKEQ. V trimming: 0 bases; J trimming: 0 bases; junction bases outside the gene matches: 4. Here the CDR3 reads CASSQELTGGMNTEAFF. The CDR3 DNA reads as TGTGCCAGCAGCCAAGAGTTGACAGGGGGCATGAACACTGAAGCTTTCTTT.

V is TRBV19 and J is TRBJ2-1, with 12 bases that match TRBD2. The CDR3 spans 15 residues. From germline, CDR1 is LNHDA and CDR2 SQIVND (reference sequence). The V and J ends lost 1 base and 12 bases, in that order; junction bases with no gene match: 7. For the CDR3, the DNA is TGTGCCAGTAGTATAGGGGCTAGCGGGGGGGCCGGGCAGTTCTTC. It is translated as CASSIGASGGAGQFF.

The V and J genes are TRBV10-3 and TRBJ1-1; the match to TRBD1 covers 9 bases. This CDR3 has 16 residues. CDR1 is ENHRY and CDR2 is SYGVKD in the germline V gene. Losses at the gene ends were 5 bases for V and 0 bases for J; bases not matched to a gene: 7. The CDR3, as DNA: TGTGCCATCAGTCAGAAACAGGGGGCGGTGAACACTGAAGCTTTCTTT. Its translation is CAISQKQGAVNTEAFF.

This clone was counted between two and nine times. V usage is TRBV10-3 and J usage is TRBJ1-2; TRBD1 matches at 9 bases. The ends lost 6 bases at V and 8 bases at J; junction bases unmatched: 7. Germline CDR1 is ENHRY and CDR2 is SYGVKD. This CDR3 is built from 13 residues. The CDR3 bases are TGTGCCATCAGCGGGATGACAGGGGGAGGCTACACCTTC. Its translation: CAISGMTGGGYTF.

Only a few counts were recorded for this clone. This chain uses TRBV10-2 with TRBJ1-2; 7 bases are shared with TRBD1. CDR3 length equals 13 residues. Germline V CDR1 and CDR2: WSHSY, SAAADI. After removal of 3 bases from V and 5 bases from J, the junction contained 3 bases not matched to a gene. CDR3 sequence: CASSDDRVYGYTF. For the CDR3, the DNA is TGCGCCAGCAGTGACGACAGGGTATATGGCTACACCTTC.

CDR3 region: CASTPFSAGGSFEQFF. The CDR3 nucleotides read TGTGCCAGCACCCCCTTCTCAGCGGGGGGGTCTTTCGAGCAGTTCTTC. The genes are TRBV7-6 and TRBJ2-1, with 10 bases identical to TRBD2. The junction had 16 bases not matched to a gene; V was cut back by 7 bases and J by 10 bases. The CDR3 consists of 16 residues. The germline V gene has CDR1 SGHVS and CDR2 FNYEAQ.

This clone was detected only a few times. The chain joins TRBV7-2 to TRBJ1-6; D ambiguous. Germline V gene lookup returns CDR1 SGHTA and CDR2 FQGNSA. CDR3 length: 14 residues. Trimming took 1 base from V and 9 from J, leaving 10 bases between them. The CDR3 DNA is TGTGCCAGCAGCTTAGAACTGTCCGGTTCACCCCTCCACTTT. It codes for CASSLELSGSPLHF.

The chain employs TRBV7-9 and TRBJ2-3; 8 nucleotides agree with TRBD1. The V and J ends lost 5 bases and 2 bases, in that order; junction bases with no gene match: 12. Germline V lookup: CDR1 SEHNR, CDR2 FQNEAQ (reference sequence). There are 17 residues in the CDR3. CDR3 loop: CASSAQGTGSITDTQYF. CDR3 DNA sequence: TGTGCCAGCAGCGCGCAAGGGACAGGCTCAATCACAGATACGCAGTATTTT.

This clone has a single count. The J gene is TRBJ2-3, the V gene TRBV10-3; unclear D gene. The CDR3 has 13 residues. Trimming removed 4 bases at V and 1 base at J, with 6 bases between. Germline V gives CDR1 ENHRY, CDR2 SYGVKD. In DNA, the CDR3 is TGTGCCATCAGTGCGGTAGGCACAGATACGCAGTATTTT. Amino acids: CAISAVGTDTQYF.

The chain recombines TRBV7-9 with TRBJ2-2; D tentatively fits TRBD1 or TRBD2 (5 bases each). The V end lost 2 bases, the J end lost 1 base, and 11 bases lay between the germline ends. CDR3 length: 16 residues. Germline CDR1 reads SEHNR; CDR2 reads FQNEAQ (reference sequence). The CDR3 DNA follows: TGTGCCAGCAGCTTACCCGGGGCGGGGAACACCGGGGAGCTGTTTTTT. This encodes CASSLPGAGNTGELFF.

This clone was found once. The V and J genes are TRBV11-2 and TRBJ2-3; 7 bases are shared with TRBD1. This CDR3 region has 14 residues. J gave up 3 bases and V 5 bases, and 5 bases lay outside the gene matches. CDR1 is SGHAT and CDR2 is FQNNGV in the germline V gene. The CDR3 DNA reads as TGTGCCAGCAGCGTATACAGGGGAACAGATACGCAGTATTTT. This gives the protein CASSVYRGTDTQYF.

Comment on this clone: This sequence may be a read error, since a much larger clone differs from it by one base. The V gene is TRBV28, the J gene TRBJ1-5; D not certain. The CDR3 sequence is 13 residues long. V shed 6 bases and J shed 1 base, with 7 bases lying between them. Per germline, CDR1 MDHEN and CDR2 SYDVKM. CDR3 amino acids: CASSQDSNQPQHF. In DNA, the CDR3 is TGTGCCAGCAGCCAGGACAGCAATCAGCCCCAGCATTTT. Combining the CDR3 with reference TRBV28 and TRBJ1-5 gives the whole variable domain DVKVTQSSRYLVKRTGEKVFLECVQDMDHENMFWYRQDPGLGLRLIYFSYDVKMKEKGDIPEGYSVSREKKERFSLILESASTNQTSMYLCASSQDSNQPQHFGDGTRLSIL.

A single count supports this clone. V and J are TRBV27 and TRBJ1-5; a weak D match, TRBD1 (6 bases). The CDR3 has 14 amino acids. Trimming removed 6 bases at V and 2 bases at J, with 11 bases between. The germline CDR1 and CDR2 sequences are MNHEY and SMNVEV (reference sequence). The CDR3 here is CASSIRGGNQPQHF. For the CDR3, the DNA is TGTGCCAGCAGCATAAGGGGGGGCAATCAGCCCCAGCATTTT.

The chain recombines TRBV7-8 with TRBJ1-6; D perhaps matches TRBD1 (5 bases). The CDR3 runs 15 residues. The V and J ends lost 1 base and 5 bases respectively, with 9 bases between them. The V gene's germline CDR1 is SGHVS and CDR2 FQNEAQ. The CDR3 sequence: CASSLVGADNSPLHF. The CDR3 DNA is TGTGCCAGCAGCTTAGTTGGGGCCGATAATTCACCCCTCCACTTT. Variable domain in full (rest from reference TRBV7-8 and TRBJ1-6): GAGVSQSPRYKVAKRGQDVALRCDPISGHVSLFWYQQALGQGPEFLTYFQNEAQLDKSGLPSDRFFAERPEGSVSTLKIQRTQQEDSAVYLCASSLVGADNSPLHFGNGTRLTVT.

This clone was observed a handful of times. The rearrangement joins TRBV5-6 to TRBJ1-5; D remains ambiguous. The germline V gene has CDR1 SGHDT and CDR2 YYEEEE. The ends were cut back, 1 base at V and 1 base at J, with 12 bases in the middle. The CDR3 totals 16 residues. The CDR3 nucleotides are TGTGCCAGCAGCTTGTATGGGCGTGGGAGCAATCAGCCCCAGCATTTT. This encodes CASSLYGRGSNQPQHF.

The genes are TRBV7-2 and TRBJ2-5; no clear D gene. CDR3 length: 15 amino acids. Looked up from germline, CDR1 is SGHTA and CDR2 is FQGNSA. V was shortened by 4 bases and J by 5 bases, with 17 bases between the two germline ends. Here the CDR3 reads CASSSQTGPGETQYF. The DNA of the CDR3 is TGTGCCAGCAGCTCACAAACGGGCCCGGGTGAGACCCAGTACTTC.

This chain uses TRBV6-5 with TRBJ2-2; tentatively, D is TRBD1 (6 bases). The CDR3 covers 15 residues. The V end was cut by 6 bases, the J end by 0 bases, with 11 bases between. The germline gives CDR1 MNHEY, CDR2 SVGAGI. The CDR3 loop is CASRYRVTNTGELFF. Written as DNA, the CDR3 is TGTGCCAGCAGATACAGGGTGACGAACACCGGGGAGCTGTTTTTT.

This chain links TRBV30 with TRBJ1-6; D ambiguous. Trimming left V 1 base short and J 7 bases short, with 2 bases between. Germline V gene sequence: CDR1 GTSNPN, CDR2 SVGIG (reference sequence). This CDR3 spans 11 amino acids. The CDR3 DNA is TGTGCCTGGAGTGAAAATTCACCCCTCCACTTT. Residues: CAWSENSPLHF.

This chain links TRBV7-6 with TRBJ1-3; D is uncertain. This CDR3 is 12 amino acids long. CDR1 SGHVS and CDR2 FNYEAQ come from the germline V gene. V dropped 5 bases and J dropped 2 bases, with 4 bases sitting between them. CDR3 in amino acids: CASSQTGNTIYF. Written as DNA, the CDR3 is TGTGCCAGCAGCCAAACTGGAAACACCATATATTTT.

The V and J genes are TRBV21-1 and TRBJ2-3; the D call TRBD1 from the table was never checked on the DNA. TRBV21-1 is a documented pseudogene. The CDR3 is made up of 16 amino acids. CDR3 sequence reads: CASSNRTGLRTDTQYF. In DNA, the CDR3 is TGTGCCAGCAGCAATAGGACAGGGCTTAGGACAGATACGCAGTATTTT.

The chain joins TRBV6-4 to TRBJ1-2; D ambiguous. Germline CDR1 and CDR2: MRHNA and SNTAGT. The CDR3 is 14 amino acids. V was trimmed by 4 bases and J by 8 bases, leaving 17 bases between them. CDR3 nucleotides: TGTGCCAGCAGTGCGAGGAGTGGGGAGAGCGGCTACACCTTC. This gives the protein CASSARSGESGYTF.

J is TRBJ1-4 and V is TRBV30, with D possibly matching TRBD1 (5 bases). The germline CDR1 and CDR2 sequences are GTSNPN and SVGIG (reference sequence). CDR3 length: 13 residues. Trimming stripped 3 bases from V and 7 bases from J, with 12 bases between. The CDR3 bases are TGTGCCTGGAGGACTGGACATTTTGAAAAACTGTTTTTT. This sequence encodes CAWRTGHFEKLFF.